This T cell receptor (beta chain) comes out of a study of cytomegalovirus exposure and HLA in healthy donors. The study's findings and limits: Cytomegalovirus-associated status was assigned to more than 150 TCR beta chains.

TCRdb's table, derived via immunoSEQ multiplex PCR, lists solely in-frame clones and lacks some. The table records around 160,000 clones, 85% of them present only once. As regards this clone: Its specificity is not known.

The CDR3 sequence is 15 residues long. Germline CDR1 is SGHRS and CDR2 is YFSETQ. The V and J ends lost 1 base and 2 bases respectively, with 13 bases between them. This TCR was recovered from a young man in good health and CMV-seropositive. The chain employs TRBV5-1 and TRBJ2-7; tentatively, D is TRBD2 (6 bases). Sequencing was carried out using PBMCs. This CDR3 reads CASSLSQGGAYEQYF. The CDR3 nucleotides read TGCGCCAGCAGCTTGTCCCAGGGAGGTGCCTACGAGCAGTACTTC.